Presented here are 9 T cell receptor beta chains from one specimen sequenced in a study of blood T cell repertoires in COVID-19. Only in-frame clones appear in the TCRdb table, and some are missing; sequencing was by immunoSEQ multiplex PCR. This table holds 200,000 to 250,000 clones, roughly four fifths found once. Sequenced material: peripheral blood. The receptors shown here come from a woman aged 80 or older with acute or convalescent COVID-19.

The chain links TRBV30 to TRBJ2-1, with D perhaps matching TRBD2 (6 bases). The CDR3 is 13 amino acids. Germline V gene sequence: CDR1 GTSNPN, CDR2 SVGIG (reference sequence). V was trimmed by 5 bases and J by 6 bases, leaving 14 bases between them. The CDR3 bases are TGTGCCTGGCAGCTGGGGACTCCCAATGAGCAGTTCTTC. This translates into CAWQLGTPNEQFF.

The chain links TRBV7-2 to TRBJ2-3, with D perhaps TRBD2 (5 bases). The CDR3 is 11 amino acids. With 3 bases removed from V and 8 bases from J, the gap between germline ends came to 6 bases. CDR1 is SGHTA and CDR2 is FQGNSA in the germline V gene. DNA for the CDR3: TGTGCCAGCAGCTTCGAGGGTACGCAGTATTTT. Protein: CASSFEGTQYF. The variable domain in full, with the rest retrieved from reference TRBV7-2 and TRBJ2-3, is GAGVSQSPSNKVTEKGKDVELRCDPISGHTALYWYRQSLGQGLEFLIYFQGNSAPDKSGLPSDRFSAERTGGSVSTLTIQRTQQEDSAVYLCASSFEGTQYFGPGTRLTVL.

The chain has TRBV5-1 and TRBJ2-2, with D perhaps matching TRBD2 (6 bases). The CDR3 is 14 amino acids. Trimming took 0 bases from V and 7 from J, leaving 10 bases between them. The germline CDR1 and CDR2 sequences are SGHRS and YFSETQ. In DNA, the CDR3 is TGCGCCAGCAGCTTGGGACTAGGAGGCGGGGAGCTGTTTTTT. Translation: CASSLGLGGGELFF.

The chain recombines TRBV5-1 with TRBJ2-1; the D is unclear. CDR1 and CDR2 (germline): SGHRS, YFSETQ. This CDR3 is 16 amino acids long. Trimming took 0 bases from V and 4 from J, leaving 14 bases between them. The CDR3 region has the DNA TGCGCCAGCAGCTTGGTATCCGCGGAACAATACAATGAGCAGTTCTTC. Translation: CASSLVSAEQYNEQFF.

The chain employs TRBV28 and TRBJ1-2, with D tentatively TRBD1 (5 bases). Germline CDR1 MDHEN, CDR2 SYDVKM. The CDR3 consists of 16 residues. V gave up 4 bases and J gave up 4 bases, with 19 bases separating them. This CDR3 reads CASSSFLRVVGYGYTF. In DNA, the CDR3 is TGTGCCAGCAGTTCCTTTCTCAGGGTCGTAGGCTATGGCTACACCTTC.

The V and J genes are TRBV12-3 or TRBV12-4 and TRBJ2-3, with D possibly TRBD1 on 5 matching bases. The CDR3 has 12 residues. The V gene lost 3 bases and the J gene lost 5 bases, with 6 bases spanning the gap. This chain's CDR3 is CASSFRGDTQYF. The CDR3, as DNA: TGTGCCAGCAGTTTTAGGGGAGATACGCAGTATTTT.

This chain links TRBV6-6 with TRBJ2-7; D may be TRBD1 (6 bases). V lost 6 bases, J lost 3 bases, and 15 bases lay in between. From germline, CDR1 is MNHNY and CDR2 SVGAGI (reference sequence). This CDR3 contains 14 residues. The DNA of the CDR3 is TGTGCCAGCAGGGACACGACAGGTAGCTACGAGCAGTACTTC. It yields the protein CASRDTTGSYEQYF.

The CDR3 region is CASSGTGDWAIYF. CDR3 nucleotides: TGTGCCAGCAGCGGGACAGGGGATTGGGCCATATATTTT. V usage is TRBV9 and J usage is TRBJ1-3; 9 bases are shared with TRBD1. V shed 3 bases and J 11 bases; nucleotides not matched to a gene: 6. This CDR3 has 13 residues. From germline, CDR1 is SGDLS and CDR2 YYNGEE.

The V call is TRBV5-1, the J call TRBJ1-2; D perhaps matches TRBD1 (5 bases). CDR1 is SGHRS and CDR2 is YFSETQ in the germline V gene. V lost 0 bases and J lost 1, with 7 bases in between. CDR3 size: 14 residues. This CDR3 is CASSLGQFNYGYTF. CDR3 in DNA: TGCGCCAGCAGCTTGGGACAGTTTAACTATGGCTACACCTTC.